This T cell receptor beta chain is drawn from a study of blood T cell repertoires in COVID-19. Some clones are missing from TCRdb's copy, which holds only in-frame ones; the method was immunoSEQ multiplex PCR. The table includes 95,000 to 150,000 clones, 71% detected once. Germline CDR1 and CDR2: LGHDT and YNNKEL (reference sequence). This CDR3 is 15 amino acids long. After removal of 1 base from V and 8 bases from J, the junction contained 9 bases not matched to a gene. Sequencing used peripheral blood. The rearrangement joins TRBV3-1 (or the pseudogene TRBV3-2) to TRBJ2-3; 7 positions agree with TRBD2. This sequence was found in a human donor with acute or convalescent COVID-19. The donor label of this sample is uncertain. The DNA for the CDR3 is TGTGCCAGCAGCCAAGTTTTGGGGGGGGTAGGTACGCAGTATTTT. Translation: CASSQVLGGVGTQYF.